This T cell receptor (beta chain) derives from a study of blood T cell repertoires in COVID-19. Study overall: Acute and convalescent COVID-19 specimens originated in the United States, Italy and Spain.

Germline CDR1 reads LGHDT; CDR2 reads YNNKEL (reference sequence). This CDR3 has 15 amino acids. Germline trimming cut 2 bases from V and 7 bases from J; bases unmatched to any gene: 4. Turning to this clone: The sample has other DNA sequences that encode this CDR3 too.

Assay used: immunoSEQ multiplex PCR; TCRdb lists only in-frame clones, some missing. This sample has 230,000 or so clones, with roughly 90% found just once. The V and J genes are TRBV3-1 (or the pseudogene TRBV3-2) and TRBJ1-6, with 8 nucleotides matching TRBD1. The sequenced sample was peripheral blood. The source is a woman aged 55-70 years with COVID-19, enrolled during active disease. The CDR3 region is CASSQQGARNSPLHF. CDR3 coding DNA: TGTGCCAGCAGCCAACAGGGGGCCCGGAATTCACCCCTCCACTTT.